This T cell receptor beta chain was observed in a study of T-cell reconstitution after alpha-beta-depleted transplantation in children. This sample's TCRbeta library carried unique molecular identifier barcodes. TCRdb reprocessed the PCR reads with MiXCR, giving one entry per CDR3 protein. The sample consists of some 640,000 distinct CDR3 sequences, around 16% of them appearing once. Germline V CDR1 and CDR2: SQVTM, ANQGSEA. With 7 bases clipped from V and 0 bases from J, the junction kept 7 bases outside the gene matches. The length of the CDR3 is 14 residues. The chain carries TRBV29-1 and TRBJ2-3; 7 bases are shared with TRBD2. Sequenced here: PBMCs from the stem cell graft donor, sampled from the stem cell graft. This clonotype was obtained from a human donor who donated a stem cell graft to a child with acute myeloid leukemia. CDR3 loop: CSGKGRGSTDTQYF. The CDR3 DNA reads TGCAGCGGCAAAGGGCGGGGGAGCACAGATACGCAGTATTTT.